The source of this T cell receptor (beta chain) is a study of post-analysis software for immune sequencing data. Overall study: Disease courses included relapsing-remitting, secondary progressive and progressive-relapsing multiple sclerosis. Findings and caveats of the study: Strong same-batch co-clustering of samples appeared with F measure clustering. People with multiple sclerosis had a significantly lower normalized Chao1 diversity than controls did. The study found TRBV5-6, TRBV5-1 and TRBV20-1 among 4 or 5 TRBV segments more frequent in patients than controls.

cDNA libraries for TCR beta contained unique molecular identifiers. T cells numbering about 0.85 to 11 million gave rise to about 540,000 cDNA molecules. MiXCR was run by TCRdb on the PCR reads, yielding one entry per CDR3 protein. There are some 800,000 distinct CDR3 sequences in the sample; 40% to 55% occur only once, and roughly 4.5% lies in the top ten. The CDR3 sequence is 18 residues long. The V gene's germline CDR1 is SGHAT and CDR2 FQDESV (reference sequence). The V end lost 3 bases, the J end lost 0 bases, and 15 bases lay between the germline ends. Concerning this clonotype itself: Antigen unknown.

The J gene is TRBJ2-6, the V gene TRBV11-1, with D perhaps assigned TRBD1 or TRBD2 (5 bases each). The TCR comes from a girl aged 5 to 17 with multiple sclerosis. The sequencing input was blood. The CDR3: CASSFPPGLHSGANVLTF. CDR3 DNA sequence: TGTGCCAGCAGCTTCCCCCCGGGGCTCCACTCTGGGGCCAACGTCCTGACTTTC.